The entry below gives a single TCR beta chain sequence along with its context. This CDR3 has 12 amino acids. Looked up from germline, CDR1 is MNHNS and CDR2 is SASEGT. Trimming pared 6 bases from V and 2 bases from J, leaving 8 bases between. This entry is derived from a study of CD8 T cells in Susac syndrome. CD8+ and CD4+ T cells circulating in blood were sequenced for TCR beta. The multiple sclerosis controls were treatment-naive patients with relapsing-remitting disease that was stable or active. After extraction with the RNeasy kit, roughly 0.45 to 1 ug of the RNA was reverse transcribed using random hexamers. The amplification used immunoSEQ multiplex PCR on TCR beta CDR3; it spanned 54 Vbeta and 13 Jbeta. A single record per CDR3 protein comes from TCRdb applying MiXCR to the immunoSEQ multiplex PCR reads. The table has around 180,000 distinct CDR3 sequences, approximately 93% seen once.

The TCR sequence derives from a human donor with multiple sclerosis. This chain connects TRBV6-1 to TRBJ2-7; no firm D call. The specimen was CD4+ T cells from PBMCs. Written as DNA, the CDR3 is TGTGCCAGCAGACGGGCGGCCTACGAGCAGTACTTC. The encoded protein is CASRRAAYEQYF.